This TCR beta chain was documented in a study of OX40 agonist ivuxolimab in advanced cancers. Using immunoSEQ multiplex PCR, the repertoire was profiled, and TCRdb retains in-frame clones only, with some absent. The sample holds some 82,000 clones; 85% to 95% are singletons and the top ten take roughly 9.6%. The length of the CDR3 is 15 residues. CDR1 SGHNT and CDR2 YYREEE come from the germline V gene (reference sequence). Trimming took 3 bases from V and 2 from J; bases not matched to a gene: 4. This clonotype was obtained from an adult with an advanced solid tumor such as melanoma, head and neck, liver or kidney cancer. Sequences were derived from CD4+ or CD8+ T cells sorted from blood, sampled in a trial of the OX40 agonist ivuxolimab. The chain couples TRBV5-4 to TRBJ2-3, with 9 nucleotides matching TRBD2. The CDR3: CASSSLAGNTDTQYF. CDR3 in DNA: TGTGCCAGCAGCTCTCTAGCGGGGAACACAGATACGCAGTATTTT.